This T cell receptor beta chain was retrieved from a study of blood T cell repertoires in COVID-19 (dated by TCRdb to about 2020). For the study in its entirety: The collaborator samples originated in the United States, Italy and Spain and spanned the acute and convalescent phases of COVID-19. Subjects who had been exposed to COVID-19, were actively infected with it, or had recovered from it provided the deeply sampled blood TCRbeta repertoires that made up the dataset. The samples were drawn from two sources: the first 160 participants of the ongoing ImmuneRACE study, and 1,254 subjects contributed by 6 global collaborators. The repertoires were released in a freely available public database intended as a resource for research on the immune response to SARS-CoV-2. Nearly every sample came with metadata listing a de-identified subject ID, COVID-19 status, age in years and sex. The prospective study material was composed of cDNA or gDNA derived from T cells, B-cell-depleted T cells, or PBMCs. Where available, HLA class I and class II types were obtained from metadata supplied by the sample provider rather than from assay-based typing.

With respect to this clone: Its antigen specificity is not known. Nothing much larger sits one base from this clone, and base qualities are not available.

The paper's findings and limits, for the study overall: Clinical and demographic metadata were provided uncurated, with the amount varying by source and participant.

The immunoSEQ Assay, a bias-controlled multiplex PCR, was used to amplify TCRbeta CDR3 regions from genomic DNA. The paper's processing steps were these. The number of nucleated cells in each sample was estimated by amplification of reference gene primers within the assay. To quantify the absolute abundance of each unique TCRbeta CDR3 rearrangement, sequence reads were collapsed and filtered. For each sample, productive Simpson clonality was calculated by taking the square root of Simpson's diversity index across productive rearrangements. This is the immuneACCESS table as TCRdb keeps it, with only in-frame sequences that have V and J called. A part of the clones is gone; compared with another copy, unresolved V genes explain less than half, and the rest is unexplained. D and trimming were read from the DNA, whereas the V and J calls and clone size are those reported in that table. This sample gives hundreds of thousands of clones in total; 80% to 90% of them show up just once. The top ten clones comprise approximately 1% of the sample.

In the prospective study, participants were about 18 to 100 years old, resided in approximately 25 geographic areas of the United States, and were enrolled through a virtual design. Cohort assignment in the prospective study relied on participant-reported clinical history from a screening survey and a study questionnaire. Recovered participants in ImmuneRACE Cohort 3 were defined as having two consecutive negative NP/OP PCR tests, clearance from a healthcare professional, or resolution of symptoms. Each participant in the prospective study had whole blood, serum and a nasopharyngeal or oropharyngeal swab collected by mobile phlebotomists. Participants in the prospective study had the option to provide additional blood draws and questionnaires over a roughly 2-month period. Blood samples from the prospective study were shipped frozen or at room temperature prior to DNA extraction. CDR1 is given as GTSNPN and CDR2 as SVGIG, both from the germline V gene (reference sequence). V and J are truncated by 5 bases and 6 bases respectively, leaving an intervening sequence of 22 bases. The CDR3 sequence holds 15 residues, the cysteine and phenylalanine included. The kept DNA is CDR3 alone, 45 bases in frame from the first base.

This receptor was identified in a man between 18 and 35 years old who had recovered from COVID-19. Source material: PBMCs or T cells enriched from blood (not recorded which). This sequence uses TRBV30 and TRBJ1-2; the D gene is perhaps TRBD1, from 5 matching bases. The CDR3 has the sequence CAWGIPGRLNHGYTF. The DNA is as follows: TGTGCCTGGGGTATCCCAGGGAGGTTGAACCATGGCTACACCTTC.